This T cell receptor (beta chain) came from a study of T cells expressing NK-cell markers. Study overall: In sorted CD3+CD56+NKG2C+, CD3+CD56+NKG2C- and CD3+CD56-NKG2C+ T cells, TCR beta repertoires were obtained. The authors sequenced eight donors, of whom seven were HCMV-seropositive and one was seronegative. Findings of the study overall: Whether expanded NKG2C-expressing T cell clones recognize HCMV is unknown.

Regarding this clonotype: As yet, its antigen is unknown.

Germline CDR1 is ENHRY and CDR2 is SYGVKD. The CDR3 runs to 12 residues. TCRdb re-called the 5' RACE reads and gives one entry per CDR3 protein, without DNA. The sample is made up of 25,000 to 35,000 distinct CDR3 sequences, and the top ten hold about 60% of it. The chain combines TRBV10-3 with TRBJ1-6. The TCR comes from a woman aged 18-70 years in good health. Material: blood T cells: a sorted CD56 or NKG2C T cell subset, CD4+ or CD8+ T cells, or bulk PBMC T cells (not recorded which). This CDR3 reads CAISEPRGPLHF.